The present entry profiles one TCR beta chain with its context. This sample is part of a study of T cells expressing NK-cell markers. TCRdb reanalyzed the 5' RACE reads, giving one entry per CDR3 protein sequence and no DNA. Its table records just under 150,000 distinct CDR3 sequences. Germline CDR1 and CDR2: ENHRY and SYGVKD. This CDR3 region has 16 residues. The chain is built from TRBV10-3 and TRBJ2-1; the D call of TRBD2 rests on TCRdb alone, since no DNA is present to check it. Input material: blood T cells: a sorted CD56 or NKG2C T cell subset, CD4+ or CD8+ T cells, or bulk PBMC T cells (not recorded which). The clonotype originates from a man younger than 30 in good health. CDR3 in amino acids: CAISDTSLATYNEQFF.